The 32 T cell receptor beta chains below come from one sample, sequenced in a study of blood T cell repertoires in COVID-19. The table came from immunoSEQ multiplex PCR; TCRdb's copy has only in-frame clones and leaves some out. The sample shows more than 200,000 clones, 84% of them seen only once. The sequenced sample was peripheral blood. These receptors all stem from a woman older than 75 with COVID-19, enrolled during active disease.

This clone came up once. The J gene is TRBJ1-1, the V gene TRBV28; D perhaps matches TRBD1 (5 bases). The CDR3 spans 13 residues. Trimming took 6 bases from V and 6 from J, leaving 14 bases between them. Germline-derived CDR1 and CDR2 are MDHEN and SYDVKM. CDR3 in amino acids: CASRVGGMAEAFF. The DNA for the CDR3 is TGTGCCAGCAGAGTCGGGGGTATGGCTGAAGCTTTCTTT.

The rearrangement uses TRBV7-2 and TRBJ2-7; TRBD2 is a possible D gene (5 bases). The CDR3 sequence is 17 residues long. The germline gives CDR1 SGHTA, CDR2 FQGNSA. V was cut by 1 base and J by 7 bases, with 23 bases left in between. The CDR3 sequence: CASSLGEQLGLRDEQYV. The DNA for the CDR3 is TGTGCCAGCAGCTTAGGGGAGCAACTAGGTCTGAGAGATGAGCAGTACGTC.

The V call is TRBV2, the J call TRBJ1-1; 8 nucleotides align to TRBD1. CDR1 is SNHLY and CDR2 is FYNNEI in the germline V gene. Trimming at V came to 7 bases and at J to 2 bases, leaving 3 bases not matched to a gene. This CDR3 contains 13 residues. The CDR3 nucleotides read TGTGCCAGCAAAACAGGGGGAAACACTGAAGCTTTCTTT. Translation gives CASKTGGNTEAFF.

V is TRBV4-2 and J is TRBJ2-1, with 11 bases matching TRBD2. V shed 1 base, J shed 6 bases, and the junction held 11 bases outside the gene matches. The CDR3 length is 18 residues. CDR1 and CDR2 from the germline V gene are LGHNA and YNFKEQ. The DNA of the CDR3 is TGTGCCAGCAGCCAAGGTCTAGCGGGGGGTCGTACGCTCAATGAGCAGTTCTTC. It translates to CASSQGLAGGRTLNEQFF.

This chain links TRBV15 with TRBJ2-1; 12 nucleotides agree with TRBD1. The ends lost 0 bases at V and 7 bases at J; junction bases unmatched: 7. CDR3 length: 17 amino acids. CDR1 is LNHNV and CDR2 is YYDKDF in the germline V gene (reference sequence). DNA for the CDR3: TGTGCCACCAGCAGAGAGACCGGGACAGGGGGCTTGAATGAGCAGTTCTTC. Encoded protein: CATSRETGTGGLNEQFF.

The chain's CDR3 is CASRLEGDTQYF. In DNA form, the CDR3 reads TGTGCCAGCAGATTGGAGGGGGATACGCAGTATTTT. The chain combines TRBV2 with TRBJ2-3, with D possibly matching TRBD2 (6 bases). The CDR3 consists of 12 residues. V lost 6 bases and J lost 6, with 10 bases in between. Looked up from germline, CDR1 is SNHLY and CDR2 is FYNNEI.

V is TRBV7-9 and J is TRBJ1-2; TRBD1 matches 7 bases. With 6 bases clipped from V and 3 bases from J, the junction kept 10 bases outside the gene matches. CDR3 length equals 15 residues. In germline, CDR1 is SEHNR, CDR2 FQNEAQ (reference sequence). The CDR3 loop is CASSLISTGDYGYTF. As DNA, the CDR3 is TGTGCCAGCAGTTTAATTTCTACAGGGGACTATGGCTACACCTTC.

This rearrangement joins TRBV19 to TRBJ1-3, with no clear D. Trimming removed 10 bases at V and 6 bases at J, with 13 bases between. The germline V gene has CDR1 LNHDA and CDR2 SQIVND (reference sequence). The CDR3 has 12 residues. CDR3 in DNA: TGTGCCACCCTAAGGGAGACAAACACCATATATTTT. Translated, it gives CATLRETNTIYF.

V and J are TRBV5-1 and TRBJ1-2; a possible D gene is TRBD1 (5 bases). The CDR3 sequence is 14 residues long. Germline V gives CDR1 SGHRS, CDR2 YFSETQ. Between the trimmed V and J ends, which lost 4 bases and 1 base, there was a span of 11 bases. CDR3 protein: CASSRGNGNYGYTF. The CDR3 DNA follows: TGCGCCAGCAGCCGGGGGAACGGTAACTATGGCTACACCTTC. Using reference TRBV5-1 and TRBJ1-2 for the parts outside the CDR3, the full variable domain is KAGVTQTPRYLIKTRGQQVTLSCSPISGHRSVSWYQQTPGQGLQFLFEYFSETQRNKGNFPGRFSGRQFSNSRSEMNVSTLELGDSALYLCASSRGNGNYGYTFGSGTRLTVV.

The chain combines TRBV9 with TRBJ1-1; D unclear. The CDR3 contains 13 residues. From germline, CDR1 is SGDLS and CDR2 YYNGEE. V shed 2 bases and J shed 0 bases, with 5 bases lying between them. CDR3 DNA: TGTGCCAGCAGCGTCAACATGAACACTGAAGCTTTCTTT. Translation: CASSVNMNTEAFF.

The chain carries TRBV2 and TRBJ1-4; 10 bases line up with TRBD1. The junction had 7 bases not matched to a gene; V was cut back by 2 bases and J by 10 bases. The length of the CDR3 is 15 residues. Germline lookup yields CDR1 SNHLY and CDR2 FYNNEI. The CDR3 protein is CASSELGTGVGKLFF. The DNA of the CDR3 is TGTGCCAGCAGTGAACTCGGGACAGGGGTAGGAAAACTGTTTTTT.

The CDR3 spells CASSYSGGAAYEQYF. Here the CDR3 DNA reads TGTGCCAGCAGTTATAGCGGGGGGGCGGCTTACGAGCAGTACTTC. V gene TRBV6-5 combines with J gene TRBJ2-7; 11 bases fit TRBD2. The CDR3 extends over 15 amino acids. After removal of 3 bases from V and 4 bases from J, the junction contained 5 bases not matched to a gene. From germline, CDR1 is MNHEY and CDR2 SVGAGI.

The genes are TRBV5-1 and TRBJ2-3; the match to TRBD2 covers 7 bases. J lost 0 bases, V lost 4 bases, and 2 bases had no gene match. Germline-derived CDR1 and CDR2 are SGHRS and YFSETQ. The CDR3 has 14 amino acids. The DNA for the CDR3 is TGCGCCAGCAGCACAGCGGGGAGCACAGATACGCAGTATTTT. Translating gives CASSTAGSTDTQYF.

CDR3 amino acids: CATSREQVPRGYTF. CDR3 DNA: TGTGCCACCAGCAGAGAGCAGGTCCCGCGTGGCTACACCTTC. This chain joins TRBV15 and TRBJ1-2, with D unclear. Trimming stripped 0 bases from V and 7 bases from J, with 12 bases between. Germline V CDR1 and CDR2: LNHNV, YYDKDF (reference sequence). The CDR3 sequence is 14 residues long. Full variable domain (missing parts from reference TRBV15 and TRBJ1-2): DAMVIQNPRYQVTQFGKPVTLSCSQTLNHNVMYWYQQKSSQAPKLLFHYYDKDFNNEADTPDNFQSRRPNTSFCFLDIRSPGLGDTAMYLCATSREQVPRGYTFGSGTRLTVV.

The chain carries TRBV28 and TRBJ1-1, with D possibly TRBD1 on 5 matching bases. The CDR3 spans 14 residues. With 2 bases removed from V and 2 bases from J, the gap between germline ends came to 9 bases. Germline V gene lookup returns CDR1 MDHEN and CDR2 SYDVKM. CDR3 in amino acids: CASSLLGGNTEAFF. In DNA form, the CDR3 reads TGTGCCAGCAGTTTACTCGGGGGAAACACTGAAGCTTTCTTT.

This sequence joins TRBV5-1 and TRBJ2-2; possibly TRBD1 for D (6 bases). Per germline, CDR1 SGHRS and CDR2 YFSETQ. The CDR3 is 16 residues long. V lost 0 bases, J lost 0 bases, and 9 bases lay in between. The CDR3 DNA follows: TGCGCCAGCAGCTTGGTCAGGGGCGCGAACACCGGGGAGCTGTTTTTT. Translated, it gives CASSLVRGANTGELFF.

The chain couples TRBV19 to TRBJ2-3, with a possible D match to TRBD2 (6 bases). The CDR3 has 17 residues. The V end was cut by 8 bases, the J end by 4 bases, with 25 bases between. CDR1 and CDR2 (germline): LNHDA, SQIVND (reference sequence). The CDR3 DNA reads TGTGCCAGTCGTCAGCCCTCTGCCGGGGGTGGCGCAGATACGCAGTATTTT. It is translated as CASRQPSAGGGADTQYF.

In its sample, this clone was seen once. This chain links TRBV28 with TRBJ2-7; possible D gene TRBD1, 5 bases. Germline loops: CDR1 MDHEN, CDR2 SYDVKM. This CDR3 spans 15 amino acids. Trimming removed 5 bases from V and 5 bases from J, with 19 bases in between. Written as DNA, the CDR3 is TGTGCCAGCAGTACTTCCCAGGGAATCACGCACGAGCAGTACTTC. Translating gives CASSTSQGITHEQYF.

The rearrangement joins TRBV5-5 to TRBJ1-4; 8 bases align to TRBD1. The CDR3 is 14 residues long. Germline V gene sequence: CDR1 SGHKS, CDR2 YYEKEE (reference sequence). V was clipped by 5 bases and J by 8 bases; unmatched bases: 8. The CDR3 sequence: CASSFPTGAEKLFF. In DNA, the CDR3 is TGTGCCAGCAGTTTCCCGACAGGGGCGGAAAAACTGTTTTTT.

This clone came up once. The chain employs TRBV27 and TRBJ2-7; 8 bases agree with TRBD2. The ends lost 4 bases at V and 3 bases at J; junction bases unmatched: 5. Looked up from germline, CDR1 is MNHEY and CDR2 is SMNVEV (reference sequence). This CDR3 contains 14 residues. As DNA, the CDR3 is TGTGCCAGCAGTTCAGGTAGCGGGGTCTACGAGCAGTACTTC. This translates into CASSSGSGVYEQYF.

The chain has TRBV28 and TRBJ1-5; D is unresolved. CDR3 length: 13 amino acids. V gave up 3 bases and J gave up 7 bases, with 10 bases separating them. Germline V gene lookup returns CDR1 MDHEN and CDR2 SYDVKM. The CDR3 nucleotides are TGTGCCAGCAGTTTGGATAGCTACCAGCCCCAGCATTTT. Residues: CASSLDSYQPQHF.

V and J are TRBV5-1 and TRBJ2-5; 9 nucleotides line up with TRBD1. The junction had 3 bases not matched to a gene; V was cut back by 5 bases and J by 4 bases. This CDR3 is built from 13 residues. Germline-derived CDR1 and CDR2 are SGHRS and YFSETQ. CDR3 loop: CASRPTGGETQYF. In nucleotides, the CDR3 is TGCGCCAGCAGACCGACAGGGGGAGAGACCCAGTACTTC.

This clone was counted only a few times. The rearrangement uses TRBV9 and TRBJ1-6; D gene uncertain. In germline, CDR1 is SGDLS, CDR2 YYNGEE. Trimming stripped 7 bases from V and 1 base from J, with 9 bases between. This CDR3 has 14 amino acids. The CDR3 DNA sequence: TGTGCCAGCGGGAGACAATCCTATAATTCACCCCTCCACTTT. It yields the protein CASGRQSYNSPLHF.

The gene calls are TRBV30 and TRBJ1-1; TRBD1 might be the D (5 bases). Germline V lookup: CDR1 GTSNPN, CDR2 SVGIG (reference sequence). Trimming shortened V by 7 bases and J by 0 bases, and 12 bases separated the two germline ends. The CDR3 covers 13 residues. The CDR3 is CAFRQFMNTEAFF. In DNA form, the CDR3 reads TGTGCCTTCCGACAGTTCATGAACACTGAAGCTTTCTTT.

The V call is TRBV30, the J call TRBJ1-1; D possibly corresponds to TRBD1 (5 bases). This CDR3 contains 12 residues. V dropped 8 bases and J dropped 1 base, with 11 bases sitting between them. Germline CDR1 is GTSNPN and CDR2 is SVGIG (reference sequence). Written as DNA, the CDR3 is TGTGCCGGATACAGGTCGAACACTGAAGCTTTCTTT. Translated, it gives CAGYRSNTEAFF. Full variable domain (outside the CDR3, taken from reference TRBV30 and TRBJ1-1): SQTIHQWPATLVQPVGSPLSLECTVEGTSNPNLYWYRQAAGRGLQLLFYSVGIGQISSEVPQNLSASRPQDRQFILSSKKLLLSDSGFYLCAGYRSNTEAFFGQGTRLTVV.

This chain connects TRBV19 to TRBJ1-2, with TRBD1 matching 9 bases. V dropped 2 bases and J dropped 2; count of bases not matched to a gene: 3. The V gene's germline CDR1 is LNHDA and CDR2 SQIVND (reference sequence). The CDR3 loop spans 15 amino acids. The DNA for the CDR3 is TGTGCCAGTAGTATACGACAGGGGGACAACTATGGCTACACCTTC. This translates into CASSIRQGDNYGYTF.

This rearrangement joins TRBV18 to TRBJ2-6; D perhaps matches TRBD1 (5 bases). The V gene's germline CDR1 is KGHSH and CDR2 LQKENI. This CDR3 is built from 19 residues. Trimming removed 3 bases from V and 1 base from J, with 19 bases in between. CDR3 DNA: TGTGCCAGCTCACCCGTGACAGACCGCCTGGGATCTGGGGCCAACGTCCTGACTTTC. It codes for CASSPVTDRLGSGANVLTF.

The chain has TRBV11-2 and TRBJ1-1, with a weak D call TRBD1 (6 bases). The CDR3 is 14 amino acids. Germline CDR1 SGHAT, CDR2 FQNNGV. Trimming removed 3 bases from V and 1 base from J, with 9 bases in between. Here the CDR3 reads CASSLSGANTEAFF. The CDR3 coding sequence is TGTGCCAGCAGCTTGTCAGGGGCGAACACTGAAGCTTTCTTT.

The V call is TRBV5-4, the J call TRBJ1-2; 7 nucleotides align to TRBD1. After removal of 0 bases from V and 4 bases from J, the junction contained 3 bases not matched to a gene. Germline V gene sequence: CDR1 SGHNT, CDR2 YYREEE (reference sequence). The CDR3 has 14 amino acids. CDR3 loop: CASSLAGQVYGYTF. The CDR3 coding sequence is TGTGCCAGCAGCTTGGCCGGACAGGTCTATGGCTACACCTTC.

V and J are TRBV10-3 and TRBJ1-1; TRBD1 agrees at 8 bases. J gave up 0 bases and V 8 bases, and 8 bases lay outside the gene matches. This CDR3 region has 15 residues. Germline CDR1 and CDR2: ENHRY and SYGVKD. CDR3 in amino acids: CAIGQGILMNTEAFF. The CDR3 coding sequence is TGTGCCATCGGACAGGGTATTTTGATGAACACTGAAGCTTTCTTT.

This chain's CDR3 is CASSYAPRTGGRAFF. In nucleotides, the CDR3 is TGTGCCAGCAGTTACGCCCCGCGGACAGGGGGTCGGGCTTTCTTT. The rearrangement uses TRBV6-2 or TRBV6-3 and TRBJ1-1; 10 bases are shared with TRBD1. The CDR3 contains 15 residues. V gave up 2 bases and J gave up 11 bases; unmatched junction bases: 11. CDR1 MNHEY and CDR2 SVGEGT come from the germline V gene.

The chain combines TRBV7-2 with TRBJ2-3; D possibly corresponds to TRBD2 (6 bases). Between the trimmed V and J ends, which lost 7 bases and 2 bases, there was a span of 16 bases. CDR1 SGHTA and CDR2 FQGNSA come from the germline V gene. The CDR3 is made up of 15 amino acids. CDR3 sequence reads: CASTPPGDPTDTQYF. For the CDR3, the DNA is TGTGCCAGCACCCCTCCGGGGGACCCCACAGATACGCAGTATTTT.